This TCR beta chain was obtained from a study of cytotoxic CD8 clonotypes in ibrutinib-treated CLL. Study-wide context: 11 relapsed/refractory, roughly 15 treatment-naive; 17 IGHV unmutated.

Unmatched junction bases numbered 10, after V lost 2 bases and J lost 2 bases. This CDR3 is 17 amino acids long. Per germline, CDR1 SGHTA and CDR2 FQGNSA. Study conclusions and caveats: Clonality showed a rise at ibrutinib response that reversed toward baseline at progression. Public clonotypes were rare and shrank or held steady on treatment.

PBMCs that had been cryopreserved were the source of 1.5 to 2.5 micrograms of genomic DNA for TCR beta libraries. As regards this clone: The antigen is unknown.

This table comes from immunoSEQ multiplex PCR, and its TCRdb copy is limited to in-frame clones, with some not included. The sample holds 330,000 or so clones; over 55% are singletons and the top ten take 6.3%. This TCR came from a human donor with chronic lymphocytic leukemia. The chain uses TRBV7-2 and TRBJ2-7, with 9 bases identical to TRBD1. The sample was PBMCs, taken after 36 months of ibrutinib treatment. CDR3 nucleotide sequence: TGTGCCAGCAGCTTACTGCCGATGTGGGACAGGGCCTACGAGCAGTACTTC. Translating it yields CASSLLPMWDRAYEQYF.